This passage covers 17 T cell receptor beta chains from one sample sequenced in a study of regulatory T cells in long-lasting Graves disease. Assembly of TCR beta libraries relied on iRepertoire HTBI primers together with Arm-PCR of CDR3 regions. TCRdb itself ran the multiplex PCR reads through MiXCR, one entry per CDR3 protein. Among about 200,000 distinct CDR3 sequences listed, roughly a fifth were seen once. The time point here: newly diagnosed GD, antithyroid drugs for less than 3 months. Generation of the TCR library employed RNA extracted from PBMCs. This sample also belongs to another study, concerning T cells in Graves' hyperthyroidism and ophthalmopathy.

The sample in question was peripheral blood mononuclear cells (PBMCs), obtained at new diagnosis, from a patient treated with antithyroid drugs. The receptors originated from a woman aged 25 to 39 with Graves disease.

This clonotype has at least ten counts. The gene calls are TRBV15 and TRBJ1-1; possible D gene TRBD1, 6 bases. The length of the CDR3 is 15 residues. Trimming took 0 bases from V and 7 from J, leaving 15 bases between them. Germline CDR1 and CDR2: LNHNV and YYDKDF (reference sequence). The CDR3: CATSREGGGKYEAFF. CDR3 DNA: TGTGCCACCAGCAGAGAAGGGGGGGGAAAATATGAAGCTTTCTTT. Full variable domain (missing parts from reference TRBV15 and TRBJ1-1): DAMVIQNPRYQVTQFGKPVTLSCSQTLNHNVMYWYQQKSSQAPKLLFHYYDKDFNNEADTPDNFQSRRPNTSFCFLDIRSPGLGDTAMYLCATSREGGGKYEAFFGQGTRLTVV.

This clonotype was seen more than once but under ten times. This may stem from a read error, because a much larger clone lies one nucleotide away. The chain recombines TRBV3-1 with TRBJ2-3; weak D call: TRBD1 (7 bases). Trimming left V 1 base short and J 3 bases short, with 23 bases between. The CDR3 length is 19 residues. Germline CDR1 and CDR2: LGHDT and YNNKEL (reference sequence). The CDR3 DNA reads TGTGCCAGCAGCCAAGCCAAGACGGGGGTGGGCAGGGGGACAGATACGCAGTATTTT. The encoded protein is CASSQAKTGVGRGTDTQYF.

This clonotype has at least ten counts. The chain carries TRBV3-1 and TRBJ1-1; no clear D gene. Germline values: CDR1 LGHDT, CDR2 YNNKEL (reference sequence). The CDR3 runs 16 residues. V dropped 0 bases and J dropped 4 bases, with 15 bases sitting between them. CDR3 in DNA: TGTGCCAGCAGCCAAGATAGGACCCCTGTCGCCACTGAAGCTTTCTTT. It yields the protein CASSQDRTPVATEAFF.

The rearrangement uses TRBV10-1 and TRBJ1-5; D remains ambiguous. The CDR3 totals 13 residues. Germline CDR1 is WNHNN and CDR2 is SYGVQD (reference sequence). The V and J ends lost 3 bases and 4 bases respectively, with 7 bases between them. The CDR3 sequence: CASSETQNQPQHF. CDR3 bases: TGCGCCAGCAGTGAAACCCAAAATCAGCCCCAGCATTTT.

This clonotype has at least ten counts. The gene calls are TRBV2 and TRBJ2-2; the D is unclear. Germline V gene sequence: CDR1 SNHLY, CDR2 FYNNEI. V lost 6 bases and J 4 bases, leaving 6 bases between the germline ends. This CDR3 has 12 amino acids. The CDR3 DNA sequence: TGTGCCAGCAGGGGGTTCACCGGGGAGCTGTTTTTT. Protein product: CASRGFTGELFF.

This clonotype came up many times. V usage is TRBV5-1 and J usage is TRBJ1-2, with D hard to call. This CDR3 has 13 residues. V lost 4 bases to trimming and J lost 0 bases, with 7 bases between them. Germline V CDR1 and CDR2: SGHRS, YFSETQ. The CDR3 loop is CASSLVSNYGYTF. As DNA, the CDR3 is TGCGCCAGCAGCCTCGTCTCTAACTATGGCTACACCTTC.

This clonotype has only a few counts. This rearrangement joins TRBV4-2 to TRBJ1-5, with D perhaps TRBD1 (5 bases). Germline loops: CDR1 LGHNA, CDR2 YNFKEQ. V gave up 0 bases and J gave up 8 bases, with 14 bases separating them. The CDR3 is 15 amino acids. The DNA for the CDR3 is TGTGCCAGCAGCCAAGATTTGACAGCCCGGAAGCCCCAGCATTTT. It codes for CASSQDLTARKPQHF.

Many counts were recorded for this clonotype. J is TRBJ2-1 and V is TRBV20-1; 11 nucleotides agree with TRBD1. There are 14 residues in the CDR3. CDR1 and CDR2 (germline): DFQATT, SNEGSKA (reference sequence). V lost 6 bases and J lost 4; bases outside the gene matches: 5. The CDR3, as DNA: TGCAGTGCCACCCGGGACAGGGGGTACAATGAGCAGTTCTTC. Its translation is CSATRDRGYNEQFF.

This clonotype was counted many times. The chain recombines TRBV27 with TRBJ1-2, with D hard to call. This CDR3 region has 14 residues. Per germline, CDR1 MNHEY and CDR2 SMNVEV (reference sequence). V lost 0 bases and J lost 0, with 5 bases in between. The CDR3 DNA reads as TGTGCCAGCAGTTTATCGGACTCTAACTATGGCTACACCTTC. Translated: CASSLSDSNYGYTF.

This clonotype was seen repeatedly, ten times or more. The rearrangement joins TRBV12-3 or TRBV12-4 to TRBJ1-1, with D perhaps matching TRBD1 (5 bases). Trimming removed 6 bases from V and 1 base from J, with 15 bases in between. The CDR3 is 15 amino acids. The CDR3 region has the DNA TGTGCCAGCAGCTGGTTGGCGGGGCCGAACACTGAAGCTTTCTTT. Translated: CASSWLAGPNTEAFF.

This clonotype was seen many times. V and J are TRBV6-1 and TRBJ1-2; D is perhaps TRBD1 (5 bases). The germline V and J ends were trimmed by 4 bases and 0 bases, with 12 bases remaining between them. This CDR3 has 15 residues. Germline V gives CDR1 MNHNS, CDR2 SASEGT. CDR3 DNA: TGTGCCAGCAGTGGCAGACAGACAACTAACTATGGCTACACCTTC. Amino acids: CASSGRQTTNYGYTF.

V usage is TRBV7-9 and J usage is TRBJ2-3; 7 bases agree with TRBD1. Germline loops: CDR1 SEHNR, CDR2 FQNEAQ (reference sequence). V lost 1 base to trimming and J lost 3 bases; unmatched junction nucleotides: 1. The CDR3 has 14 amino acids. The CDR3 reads CASSLETGTDTQYF. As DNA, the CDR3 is TGTGCCAGCAGCTTAGAGACAGGGACAGATACGCAGTATTTT.

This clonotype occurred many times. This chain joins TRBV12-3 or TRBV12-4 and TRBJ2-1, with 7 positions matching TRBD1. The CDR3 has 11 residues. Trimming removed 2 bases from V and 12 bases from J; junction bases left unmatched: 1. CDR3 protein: CASSLRDRQFF. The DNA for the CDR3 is TGTGCCAGCAGTTTACGGGACAGGCAGTTCTTC.

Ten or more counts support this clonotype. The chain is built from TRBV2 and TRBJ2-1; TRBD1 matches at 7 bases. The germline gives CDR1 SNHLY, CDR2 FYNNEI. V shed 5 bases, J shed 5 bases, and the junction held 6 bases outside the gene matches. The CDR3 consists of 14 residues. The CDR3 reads CASSRDRGNNEQFF. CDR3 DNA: TGTGCCAGCAGTAGGGACAGAGGGAACAATGAGCAGTTCTTC.

CDR3 in DNA: TGTGCCAGCAGTCCCCTGACAGGGGCGGACACCGGGGAGCTGTTTTTT. Its protein is CASSPLTGADTGELFF. This chain uses TRBV12-3 or TRBV12-4 with TRBJ2-2, with 8 bases matching TRBD1. Trimming at V came to 5 bases and at J to 3 bases, leaving 8 bases not matched to a gene. The CDR3 runs to 16 residues.

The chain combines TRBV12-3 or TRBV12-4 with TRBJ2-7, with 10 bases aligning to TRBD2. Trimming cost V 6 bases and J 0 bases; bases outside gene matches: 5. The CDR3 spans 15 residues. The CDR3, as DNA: TGTGCCAGCAGGCGTAGCGGGGGGAGCTCCTACGAGCAGTACTTC. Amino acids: CASRRSGGSSYEQYF.

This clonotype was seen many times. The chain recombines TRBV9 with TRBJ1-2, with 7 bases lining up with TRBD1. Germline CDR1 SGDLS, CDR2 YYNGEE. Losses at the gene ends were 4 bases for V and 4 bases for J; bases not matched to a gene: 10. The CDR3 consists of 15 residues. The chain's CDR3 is CASSFRDSSSYGYTF. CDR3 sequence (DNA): TGTGCCAGCAGCTTCCGGGACAGCTCCAGCTATGGCTACACCTTC.